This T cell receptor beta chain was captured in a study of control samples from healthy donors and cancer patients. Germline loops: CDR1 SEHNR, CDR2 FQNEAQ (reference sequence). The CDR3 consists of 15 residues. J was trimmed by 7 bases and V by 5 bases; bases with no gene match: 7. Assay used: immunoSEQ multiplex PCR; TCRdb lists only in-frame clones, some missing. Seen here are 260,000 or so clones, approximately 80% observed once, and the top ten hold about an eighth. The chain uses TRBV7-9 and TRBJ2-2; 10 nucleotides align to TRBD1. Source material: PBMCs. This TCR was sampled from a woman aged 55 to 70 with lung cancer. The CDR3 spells CASSPRQGAGGELFF. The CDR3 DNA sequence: TGTGCCAGCAGCCCTAGACAGGGGGCCGGCGGGGAGCTGTTTTTT.